This TCR beta chain was obtained from a study of PD-1 blockade in classical Hodgkin lymphoma. Of note for this clone: Its antigen is still unknown. Other DNA sequences in the same sample also yield this CDR3.

Trimming cost V 4 bases and J 5 bases; bases outside gene matches: 4. The CDR3 has 14 residues. Germline-derived CDR1 and CDR2 are KGHSH and LQKENI. Every patient was affected by relapse after autologous stem cell transplantation, while exposure to brentuximab vedotin was not uniform. Each best response was a complete response, a partial response or progressive disease. Points from the study as a whole: Baseline TCR diversity was reportedly lower in newly diagnosed patients than in healthy donors. It was reported as lower still in relapsed/refractory patients. Baseline diversity was lower in partial responders and progressors than complete responders.

The method was immunoSEQ multiplex PCR; TCRdb's version includes in-frame clones alone and lacks a portion of them. This table has roughly 14,000 clones, over 65% appearing once. This chain uses TRBV18 with TRBJ1-1; TRBD1 matches 10 bases. This receptor was taken from a human donor with classical Hodgkin lymphoma. Sequencing was performed on peripheral blood mononuclear cells (PBMCs), taken at baseline. The CDR3 loop reads CASSLGTGETEAFF. The CDR3 bases are TGTGCCAGCTCACTAGGGACAGGGGAGACTGAAGCTTTCTTT.